The clone carrying this TCR beta chain was counted ten times or more. Patients sequenced had flow cytometry evidence of CD8+CD57+ cell expansion. Template material for TCR beta VDJ and CDR3 profiling consisted of genomic DNA. Using its own MiXCR run on the reads, TCRdb lists one record per CDR3 protein. This table has 210,000 or so distinct CDR3 sequences, less than 60% appearing once. The sample comes from a study of CD8+CD57+ T cells in acquired aplastic anemia. The germline gives CDR1 SNHLY, CDR2 FYNNEI. CDR3 size: 14 residues. V was clipped by 6 bases and J by 10 bases; unmatched bases: 9. The sequenced sample consisted of sorted CD4+, CD8+, or CD8+CD57+ T cells (not recorded which) from PBMCs. The J gene is TRBJ1-6, the V gene TRBV2; 7 bases match TRBD1. This sequence originates from a human donor with aplastic anemia. The CDR3 reads CASSRDRVGSPLHF. In nucleotides, the CDR3 is TGTGCCAGCAGCCGCGACAGGGTCGGGTCACCCCTCCACTTT.